Presented here are 24 T cell receptor beta chains from one specimen sequenced in a study of shared clonotypes between healthy human individuals (TCRdb year 2020). Libraries were made using the immunoSEQ multiplex PCR assay. Here the immuneACCESS table is served through TCRdb, limited to in-frame sequences with V and J called. Missing clones are a known gap in these copies; in checked studies unresolved V genes cover under half, and the rest lacks a known reason. Here the sample has approximately 710,000 clones; 90% occur a single time. The ten largest clonotypes hold 30% to 35% of the sample. Sequenced: memory CD8+ T cells from PBMCs. The sample's cell subset or site label, decoded: CD45RO+ cells pooled with CCR7-negative TemRA cells. These receptors all come from a man younger than 35 in good health. Some clones in this sample may be carry-over from other donors' samples.

This clone came up once. The V call is TRBV4-2, the J call TRBJ1-1, with D possibly matching TRBD1 (5 bases). V lost 5 bases and J lost 4, with 11 bases in between. Germline CDR1 is LGHNA and CDR2 is YNFKEQ. This CDR3 spans 13 amino acids. The CDR3 sequence is CASSFGGSTEAFF. The CDR3 DNA follows: TGTGCCAGCAGCTTCGGGGGGAGCACTGAAGCTTTCTTT.

The J gene is TRBJ2-7, the V gene TRBV7-6; D unresolved. CDR1 is SGHVS, CDR2 FNYEAQ, per germline. Trimming stripped 0 bases from V and 3 bases from J, with 9 bases between. This CDR3 region has 14 residues. The CDR3 here is CASSLAPENYEQYF. The CDR3 bases are TGTGCCAGCAGCTTAGCTCCGGAGAACTACGAGCAGTACTTC.

This clone has a handful of counts. This rearrangement joins TRBV12-5 to TRBJ1-1; no reliable D call. Per the germline V gene, CDR1 is LGHNT and CDR2 is FRNRAP. CDR3 length: 14 amino acids. Trimming pared 3 bases from V and 0 bases from J, leaving 8 bases between. The CDR3 region is CASGLSGMNTEAFF. CDR3 DNA: TGTGCTAGTGGTTTATCGGGGATGAACACTGAAGCTTTCTTT. Based on the CDR3 plus reference TRBV12-5 and TRBJ1-1, the full variable domain is DARVTQTPRHKVTEMGQEVTMRCQPILGHNTVFWYRQTMMQGLELLAYFRNRAPLDDSGMPKDRFSAEMPDATLATLKIQPSEPRDSAVYFCASGLSGMNTEAFFGQGTRLTVV.

This clone was counted a single time. This sequence joins TRBV28 and TRBJ2-3, with D hard to call. V was cut by 8 bases and J by 6 bases, with 9 bases left in between. The CDR3 extends over 11 amino acids. Looked up from germline, CDR1 is MDHEN and CDR2 is SYDVKM. The CDR3 DNA reads TGTGCCAGCGGAAGTCTGGATACGCAGTATTTT. Its translation: CASGSLDTQYF.

The CDR3 sequence is CASSKGQIQYNEQFF. CDR3 nucleotide sequence: TGTGCCAGCAGCAAAGGGCAGATCCAGTACAATGAGCAGTTCTTC. This chain joins TRBV21-1 and TRBJ2-1; the DNA was not compared with TRBD1, the D call given in the table. TRBV21-1 is deemed a pseudogene. The CDR3 spans 15 residues.

The chain combines TRBV27 with TRBJ1-1; a weak D match, TRBD1 (6 bases). With 3 bases removed from V and 7 bases from J, the gap between germline ends came to 15 bases. Looked up from germline, CDR1 is MNHEY and CDR2 is SMNVEV (reference sequence). The CDR3 totals 14 residues. CDR3 coding DNA: TGTGCCAGCAGTTTTGGCGGGGGGCTTAGTGAAGCTTTCTTT. It is translated as CASSFGGGLSEAFF.

On this clone: This sample also contains other DNA sequences that code for the same CDR3. V is TRBV7-3 and J is TRBJ1-1; possibly TRBD1 for D (5 bases). The CDR3 extends over 13 amino acids. Germline V lookup: CDR1 SGHTA, CDR2 FQGTGA. V lost 7 bases to trimming and J lost 1 base, with 10 bases between them. CDR3 region: CASTLDRNTEAFF. The DNA for the CDR3 is TGTGCCAGCACCCTCGACAGGAACACTGAAGCTTTCTTT.

This chain links TRBV9 with TRBJ2-4; D is undetermined. CDR1 and CDR2 (germline): SGDLS, YYNGEE. The CDR3 runs to 13 residues. V was trimmed by 0 bases and J by 11 bases, leaving 12 bases between them. Written as DNA, the CDR3 is TGTGCCAGCAGCGTAGAACCCTCTACGTTTCAGTACTTC. Its translation: CASSVEPSTFQYF.

The chain combines TRBV7-2 with TRBJ1-3, with a tentative D call TRBD1 (6 bases). This CDR3 has 18 residues. Trimming shortened V by 5 bases and J by 0 bases, and 20 bases separated the two germline ends. Germline CDR1 is SGHTA and CDR2 is FQGNSA. The CDR3 DNA is TGTGCCAGCAGCGCATACCTTGGGACACTTCTCTCTGGAAACACCATATATTTT. It codes for CASSAYLGTLLSGNTIYF. Complete variable domain (other parts from reference TRBV7-2 and TRBJ1-3): GAGVSQSPSNKVTEKGKDVELRCDPISGHTALYWYRQSLGQGLEFLIYFQGNSAPDKSGLPSDRFSAERTGGSVSTLTIQRTQQEDSAVYLCASSAYLGTLLSGNTIYFGEGSWLTVV.

In this sample, this clone turned up once. The chain couples TRBV7-2 to TRBJ1-1; D is unclear. This CDR3 is built from 14 residues. Between the trimmed V and J ends, which lost 2 bases and 5 bases, there was a span of 12 bases. The germline V gene has CDR1 SGHTA and CDR2 FQGNSA. The chain's CDR3 is CASSLSPGRTEAFF. DNA for the CDR3: TGTGCCAGCAGCTTAAGTCCGGGGAGGACTGAAGCTTTCTTT.

The CDR3 region has the DNA TGTGCCAGCAGTTTATGGGCCGGGGAGCTGTTTTTT. Amino acid sequence: CASSLWAGELFF. The chain has TRBV27 and TRBJ2-2; D not resolved. From germline, CDR1 is MNHEY and CDR2 SMNVEV (reference sequence). CDR3 length equals 12 residues. The ends were cut back, 1 base at V and 6 bases at J, with 3 bases in the middle.

In this sample, this clone turned up once. The chain joins TRBV28 to TRBJ1-2; 10 bases align to TRBD1. In germline, CDR1 is MDHEN, CDR2 SYDVKM. V trimming: 3 bases; J trimming: 3 bases; junction bases outside the gene matches: 10. The CDR3 has 17 residues. The CDR3 sequence: CASSFVLDRGQHYGYTF. The CDR3 nucleotides are TGTGCCAGCAGTTTCGTTTTAGACAGGGGGCAACACTATGGCTACACCTTC.

The rearrangement links TRBV28 to TRBJ2-1, with TRBD1 matching 11 bases. After removal of 5 bases from V and 2 bases from J, the junction contained 5 bases not matched to a gene. The germline CDR1 and CDR2 sequences are MDHEN and SYDVKM. This CDR3 contains 16 residues. CDR3 residues: CASSTWTGGPYNEQFF. The CDR3 nucleotides read TGTGCCAGCAGTACCTGGACAGGGGGCCCCTACAATGAGCAGTTCTTC. The full variable domain, rest sourced from reference TRBV28 and TRBJ2-1, is DVKVTQSSRYLVKRTGEKVFLECVQDMDHENMFWYRQDPGLGLRLIYFSYDVKMKEKGDIPEGYSVSREKKERFSLILESASTNQTSMYLCASSTWTGGPYNEQFFGPGTRLTVL.

The CDR3 DNA reads TGTGCCAGTTACCAGAACACTGAAGCTTTCTTT. Its translation: CASYQNTEAFF. V and J are TRBV19 and TRBJ1-1, with D hard to call. Trimming took 8 bases from V and 1 from J, leaving 5 bases between them. The CDR3 is 11 amino acids. Germline V gene lookup returns CDR1 LNHDA and CDR2 SQIVND (reference sequence).

V usage is TRBV9 and J usage is TRBJ2-7; the match to TRBD1 covers 9 bases. Germline assignment: CDR1 SGDLS and CDR2 YYNGEE. The V segment lost 5 bases and the J segment 5 bases; nucleotides outside the gene matches: 11. The CDR3 has 15 amino acids. The CDR3 coding sequence is TGTGCCAGCAGTTCCACGGGACAGGGAGGTCACGAGCAGTACTTC. Protein sequence: CASSSTGQGGHEQYF. The whole variable domain, filled in from reference TRBV9 and TRBJ2-7, reads DSGVTQTPKHLITATGQRVTLRCSPRSGDLSVYWYQQSLDQGLQFLIQYYNGEERAKGNILERFSAQQFPDLHSELNLSSLELGDSALYFCASSSTGQGGHEQYFGPGTRLTVT.

The chain employs TRBV7-9 and TRBJ1-1; D is perhaps TRBD1 (5 bases). Trimming shortened V by 5 bases and J by 5 bases, and 21 bases separated the two germline ends. The CDR3 runs to 16 residues. Germline V gene lookup returns CDR1 SEHNR and CDR2 FQNEAQ (reference sequence). The CDR3 loop reads CASSTRDDTEGTEAFF. As DNA, the CDR3 is TGTGCCAGCAGCACCAGGGACGACACGGAGGGGACTGAAGCTTTCTTT.

This clone was seen only once. This chain's CDR3 is CASSWGAGLRDTQYF. Written as DNA, the CDR3 is TGTGCCAGCAGTTGGGGTGCGGGATTACGGGATACGCAGTATTTT. The V and J genes are TRBV27 and TRBJ2-3, with a possible D match to TRBD2 (6 bases). V shed 4 bases and J shed 6 bases, with 17 bases lying between them. Germline values: CDR1 MNHEY, CDR2 SMNVEV (reference sequence). The CDR3 length is 15 residues.

The V and J genes are TRBV27 and TRBJ1-2, with 9 bases lining up with TRBD1. CDR1 and CDR2 from the germline V gene are MNHEY and SMNVEV (reference sequence). This CDR3 has 17 residues. The V gene end was trimmed by 5 bases and the J gene end by 0 bases; junction bases not matched to a gene: 10. The CDR3 reads CASSRIGRDRANYGYTF. For the CDR3, the DNA is TGTGCCAGCAGTCGAATAGGCCGGGACAGGGCTAACTATGGCTACACCTTC.

The chain is built from TRBV29-1 and TRBJ2-7; D gene unclear. The germline V gene has CDR1 SQVTM and CDR2 ANQGSEA. The length of the CDR3 is 12 residues. The V end lost 6 bases, the J end lost 0 bases, and 9 bases lay between the germline ends. The CDR3 is CSVHTSSYEQYF. DNA for the CDR3: TGCAGCGTCCACACCAGCTCCTACGAGCAGTACTTC.

The rearrangement uses TRBV5-1 and TRBJ2-7, with 13 bases identical to TRBD2. After removal of 4 bases from V and 2 bases from J, the junction contained 3 bases not matched to a gene. This CDR3 comprises 15 residues. CDR1 and CDR2 from the germline V gene are SGHRS and YFSETQ. The CDR3 sequence is CASSPGLAGAYEQYF. CDR3 DNA sequence: TGCGCCAGCAGCCCCGGACTAGCGGGAGCCTACGAGCAGTACTTC.

The rearrangement links TRBV15 to TRBJ2-1; D not resolved. The germline gives CDR1 LNHNV, CDR2 YYDKDF (reference sequence). The V end was cut by 10 bases, the J end by 5 bases, with 15 bases between. CDR3 size: 13 residues. The CDR3 nucleotides read TGTGCCAGTCCGGCCGTTTGGAACAATGAGCAGTTCTTC. This gives the protein CASPAVWNNEQFF.

V is TRBV19 and J is TRBJ2-7, with 7 bases matching TRBD1. Germline CDR1 LNHDA, CDR2 SQIVND (reference sequence). V dropped 2 bases and J dropped 6; count of bases not matched to a gene: 10. This CDR3 region has 15 residues. The CDR3 here is CASSIPGQMFFEQYF. CDR3 nucleotides: TGTGCCAGTAGTATACCGGGACAGATGTTTTTCGAGCAGTACTTC.

The CDR3 DNA sequence: TGTGCCAGCAGCGTAGCGACTAGCGGGAGTTCCTACGAGCAGTACTTC. Encoded protein: CASSVATSGSSYEQYF. The chain is built from TRBV9 and TRBJ2-7; TRBD2 agrees at 12 bases. With 0 bases clipped from V and 1 base from J, the junction kept 2 bases outside the gene matches. The CDR3 is 16 amino acids. CDR1 is SGDLS and CDR2 is YYNGEE in the germline V gene. The variable domain in full, completed from reference TRBV9 and TRBJ2-7, reads DSGVTQTPKHLITATGQRVTLRCSPRSGDLSVYWYQQSLDQGLQFLIQYYNGEERAKGNILERFSAQQFPDLHSELNLSSLELGDSALYFCASSVATSGSSYEQYFGPGTRLTVT.

This chain links TRBV6-5 with TRBJ1-1, with D tentatively TRBD1 (5 bases). The CDR3 has 14 amino acids. Germline assignment: CDR1 MNHEY and CDR2 SVGAGI. V was trimmed by 4 bases and J by 0 bases, leaving 9 bases between them. In DNA, the CDR3 is TGTGCCAGCAGTTCATCACAGGTGAACACTGAAGCTTTCTTT. Its protein product is CASSSSQVNTEAFF.